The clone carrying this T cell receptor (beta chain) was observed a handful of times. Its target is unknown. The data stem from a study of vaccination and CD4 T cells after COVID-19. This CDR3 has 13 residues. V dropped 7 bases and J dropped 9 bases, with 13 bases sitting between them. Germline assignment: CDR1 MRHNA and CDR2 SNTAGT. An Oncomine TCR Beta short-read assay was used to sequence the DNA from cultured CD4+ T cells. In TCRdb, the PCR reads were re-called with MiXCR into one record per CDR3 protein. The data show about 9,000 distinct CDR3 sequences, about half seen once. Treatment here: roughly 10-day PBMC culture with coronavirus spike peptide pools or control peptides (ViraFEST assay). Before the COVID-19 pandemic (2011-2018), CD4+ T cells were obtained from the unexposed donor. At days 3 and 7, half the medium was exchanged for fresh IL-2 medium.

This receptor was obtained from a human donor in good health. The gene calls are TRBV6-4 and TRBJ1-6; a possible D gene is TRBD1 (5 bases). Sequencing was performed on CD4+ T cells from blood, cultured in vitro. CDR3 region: CASNVRVGSPLHF. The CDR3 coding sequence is TGTGCCAGCAATGTCAGGGTAGGTTCACCCCTCCACTTT.